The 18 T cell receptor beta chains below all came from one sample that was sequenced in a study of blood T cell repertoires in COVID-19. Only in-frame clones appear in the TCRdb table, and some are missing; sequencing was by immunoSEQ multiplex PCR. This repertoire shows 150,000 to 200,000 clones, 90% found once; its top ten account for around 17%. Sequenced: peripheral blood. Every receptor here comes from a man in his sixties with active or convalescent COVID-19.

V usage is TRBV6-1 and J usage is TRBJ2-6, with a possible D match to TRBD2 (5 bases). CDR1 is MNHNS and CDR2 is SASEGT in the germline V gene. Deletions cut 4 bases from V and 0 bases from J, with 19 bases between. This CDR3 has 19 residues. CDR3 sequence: CASSARAKDGSSGANVLTF. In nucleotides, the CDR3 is TGTGCCAGCAGTGCGAGGGCGAAAGACGGAAGCTCTGGGGCCAACGTCCTGACTTTC.

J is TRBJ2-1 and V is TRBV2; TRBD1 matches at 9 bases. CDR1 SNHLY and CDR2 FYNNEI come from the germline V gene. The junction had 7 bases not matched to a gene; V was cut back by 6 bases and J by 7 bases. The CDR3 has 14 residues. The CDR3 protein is CASRPGQGRNEQFF. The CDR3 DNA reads TGTGCCAGCAGGCCGGGACAGGGTAGAAATGAGCAGTTCTTC. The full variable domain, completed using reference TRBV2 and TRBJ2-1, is EPEVTQTPSHQVTQMGQEVILRCVPISNHLYFYWYRQILGQKVEFLVSFYNNEISEKSEIFDDQFSVERPDGSNFTLKIRSTKLEDSAMYFCASRPGQGRNEQFFGPGTRLTVL.

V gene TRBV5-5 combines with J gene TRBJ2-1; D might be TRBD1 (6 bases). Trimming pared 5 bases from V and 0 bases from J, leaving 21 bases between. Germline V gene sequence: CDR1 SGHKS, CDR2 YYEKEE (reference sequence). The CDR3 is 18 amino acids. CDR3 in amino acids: CASRRDIQTMSSYNEQFF. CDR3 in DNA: TGTGCCAGCAGACGGGACATCCAAACCATGTCCTCCTACAATGAGCAGTTCTTC. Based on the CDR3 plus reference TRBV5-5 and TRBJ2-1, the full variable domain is DAGVTQSPTHLIKTRGQQVTLRCSPISGHKSVSWYQQVLGQGPQFIFQYYEKEERGRGNFPDRFSARQFPNYSSELNVNALLLGDSALYLCASRRDIQTMSSYNEQFFGPGTRLTVL.

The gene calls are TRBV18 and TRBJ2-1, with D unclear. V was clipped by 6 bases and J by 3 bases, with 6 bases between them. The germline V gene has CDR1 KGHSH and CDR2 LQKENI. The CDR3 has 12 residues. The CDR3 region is CASSGGYNEQFF. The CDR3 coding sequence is TGTGCCAGCTCCGGTGGCTACAATGAGCAGTTCTTC.

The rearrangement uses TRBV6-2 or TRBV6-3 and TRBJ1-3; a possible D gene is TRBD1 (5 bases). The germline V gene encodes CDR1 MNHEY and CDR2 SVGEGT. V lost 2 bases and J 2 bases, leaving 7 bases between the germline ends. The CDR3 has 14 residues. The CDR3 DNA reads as TGTGCCAGCAGTTACGCCAGGGCTGGAAACACCATATATTTT. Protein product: CASSYARAGNTIYF.

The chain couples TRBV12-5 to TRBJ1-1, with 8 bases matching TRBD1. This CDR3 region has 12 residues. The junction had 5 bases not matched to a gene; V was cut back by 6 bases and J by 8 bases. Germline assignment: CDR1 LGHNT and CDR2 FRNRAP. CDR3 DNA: TGTGCTAGTGGACGCGGGACAGGAGAAGCTTTCTTT. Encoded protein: CASGRGTGEAFF.

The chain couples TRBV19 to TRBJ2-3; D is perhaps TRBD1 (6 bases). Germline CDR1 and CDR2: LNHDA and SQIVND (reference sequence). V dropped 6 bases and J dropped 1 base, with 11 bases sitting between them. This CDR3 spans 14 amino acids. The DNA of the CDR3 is TGTGCCAGTAGCCCCCAGGGGCGCACAGATACGCAGTATTTT. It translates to CASSPQGRTDTQYF.

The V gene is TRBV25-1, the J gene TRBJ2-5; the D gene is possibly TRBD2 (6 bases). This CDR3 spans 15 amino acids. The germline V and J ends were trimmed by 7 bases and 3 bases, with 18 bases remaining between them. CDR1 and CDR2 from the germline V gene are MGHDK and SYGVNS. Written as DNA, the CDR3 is TGTGCCAGCACCGAACGGGACTTTCCCAAAGAGACCCAGTACTTC. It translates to CASTERDFPKETQYF.

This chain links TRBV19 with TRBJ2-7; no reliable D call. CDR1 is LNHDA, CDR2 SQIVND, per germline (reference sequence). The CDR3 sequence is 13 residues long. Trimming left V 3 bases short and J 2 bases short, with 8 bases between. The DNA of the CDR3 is TGTGCCAGTAGTATGTCAGCGACCTACGAGCAGTACTTC. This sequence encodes CASSMSATYEQYF.

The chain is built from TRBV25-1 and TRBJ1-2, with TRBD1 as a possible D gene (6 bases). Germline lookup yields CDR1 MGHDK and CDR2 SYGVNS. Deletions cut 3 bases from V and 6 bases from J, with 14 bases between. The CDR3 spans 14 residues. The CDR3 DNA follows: TGTGCCAGCAGTGATTTTACGACAGGCCATGGCTACACCTTC. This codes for CASSDFTTGHGYTF.

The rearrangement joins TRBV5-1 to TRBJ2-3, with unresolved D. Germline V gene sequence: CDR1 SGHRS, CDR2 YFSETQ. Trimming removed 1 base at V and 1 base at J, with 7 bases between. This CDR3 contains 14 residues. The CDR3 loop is CASSLIAGTDTQYF. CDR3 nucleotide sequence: TGCGCCAGCAGCTTGATTGCGGGCACAGATACGCAGTATTTT.

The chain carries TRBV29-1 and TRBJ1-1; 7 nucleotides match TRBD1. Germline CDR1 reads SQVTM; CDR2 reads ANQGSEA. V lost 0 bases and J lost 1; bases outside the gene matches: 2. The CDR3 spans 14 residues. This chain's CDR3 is CSVEERTGNTEAFF. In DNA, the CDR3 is TGCAGCGTTGAAGAGAGGACAGGGAACACTGAAGCTTTCTTT.

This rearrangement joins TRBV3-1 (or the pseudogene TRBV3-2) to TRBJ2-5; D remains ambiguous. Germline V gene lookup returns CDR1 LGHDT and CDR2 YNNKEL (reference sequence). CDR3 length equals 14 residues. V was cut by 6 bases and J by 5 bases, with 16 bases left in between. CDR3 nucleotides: TGTGCCAGCAGTCAAAGAGCGCCGCGGGAGACCCAGTACTTC. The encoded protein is CASSQRAPRETQYF.

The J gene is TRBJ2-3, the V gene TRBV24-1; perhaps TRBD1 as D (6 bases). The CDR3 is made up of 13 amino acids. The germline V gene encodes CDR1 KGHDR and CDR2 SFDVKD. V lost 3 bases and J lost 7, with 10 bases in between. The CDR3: CATSDPQGYTQYF. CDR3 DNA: TGTGCCACCAGTGATCCACAGGGTTATACGCAGTATTTT.

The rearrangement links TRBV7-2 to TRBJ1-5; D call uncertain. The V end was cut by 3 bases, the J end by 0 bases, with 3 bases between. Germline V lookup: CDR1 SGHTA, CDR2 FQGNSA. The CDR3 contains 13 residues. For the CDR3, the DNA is TGTGCCAGCAGCTTCGGTAGCAATCAGCCCCAGCATTTT. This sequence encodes CASSFGSNQPQHF.

This CDR3 reads CASRVDTNTEAFF. DNA of the CDR3: TGCGCCAGCAGGGTGGACACGAACACTGAAGCTTTCTTT. This chain connects TRBV10-2 to TRBJ1-1, with a tentative D call TRBD1 (5 bases). The CDR3 contains 13 residues. V gave up 6 bases and J gave up 1 base, with 9 bases separating them. Germline lookup yields CDR1 WSHSY and CDR2 SAAADI.

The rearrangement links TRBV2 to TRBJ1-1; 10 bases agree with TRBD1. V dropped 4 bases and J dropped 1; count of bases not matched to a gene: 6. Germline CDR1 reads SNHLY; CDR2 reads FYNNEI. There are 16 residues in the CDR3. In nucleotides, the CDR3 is TGTGCCAGCAGTGGTCGACAGGGGGCCCGGAACACTGAAGCTTTCTTT. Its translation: CASSGRQGARNTEAFF.

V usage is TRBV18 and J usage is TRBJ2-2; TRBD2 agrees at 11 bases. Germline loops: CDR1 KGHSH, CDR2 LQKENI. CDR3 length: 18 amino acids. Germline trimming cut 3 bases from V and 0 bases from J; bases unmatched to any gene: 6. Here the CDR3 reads CASSPPLAGGPNTGELFF. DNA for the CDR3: TGTGCCAGCTCACCTCCTCTAGCGGGAGGACCGAACACCGGGGAGCTGTTTTTT.